This T cell receptor (beta chain) was observed in a study of T cell responses to AZD1222 COVID-19 vaccine. General study points: In the spike-specific TCR repertoire, nearly half reportedly target unmutated variant regions. In a largely white British group with more females than males, clonal diversity was possibly underestimated. Among vaccine-associated CD4 TCRs, coverage spanned spike, with dominance at 160-218 and 743-854.

A word on this clone: Its specificity is not known.

V was clipped by 10 bases and J by 2 bases; unmatched bases: 6. In germline, CDR1 is MNHEY, CDR2 SVGAGI. The CDR3 has 14 amino acids. Assay used: immunoSEQ multiplex PCR; TCRdb lists only in-frame clones, some missing. The sample lists about 160,000 clones, 80% to 95% occurring once. Second-dose schedules of about 4 or about 12 weeks were combined. The sample consisted of peripheral blood, taken 28 days after the second AZD1222 dose. The chain carries TRBV6-5 and TRBJ2-1; 9 bases are a match to TRBD1. The TCR originated in an adult who received the AZD1222 COVID-19 vaccine. CDR3 protein: CATRTGAPYNEQFF. The CDR3 DNA is TGTGCCACCCGGACAGGGGCGCCCTACAATGAGCAGTTCTTC.